This TCR beta chain stems from a study of blood T cell repertoires in COVID-19. Original methodology: Nucleated cell number was recorded as an estimate derived from reference gene primer amplification. The table came from immunoSEQ multiplex PCR; TCRdb's copy has only in-frame clones and leaves some out. V and J calls plus clone size are reproduced from that table; the DNA served to infer D and trimming. The sample yields approximately 210,000 clones, about 90% seen once. Material: PBMCs or T cells enriched from blood (not recorded which). The clonotype comes from a woman in her late teens or twenties who had recovered from COVID-19.

The CDR3 DNA reads as TGTGCCAGCTCCCTGGGCAGGGATGCAGGTGGAAACACCATATATTTT. This encodes CASSLGRDAGGNTIYF. The gene calls are TRBV9 and TRBJ1-3; D possibly corresponds to TRBD1 (5 bases). Trimming pared 7 bases from V and 3 bases from J, leaving 20 bases between. The CDR3 extends over 16 amino acids. In germline, CDR1 is SGDLS, CDR2 YYNGEE.